These 28 T cell receptor beta chains came from one sample sequenced in a study of cytomegalovirus exposure and HLA in healthy donors. The assay was immunoSEQ multiplex PCR, and TCRdb's table has in-frame clones only and misses some. Among over 100,000 clones listed, about 95% were seen once. The material sequenced was PBMCs. The receptor set was obtained from a young woman in good health and CMV-seronegative.

The chain combines TRBV7-3 with TRBJ1-1; 9 positions agree with TRBD1. Trimming took 5 bases from V and 4 from J; bases not matched to a gene: 8. Germline-derived CDR1 and CDR2 are SGHTA and FQGTGA. This CDR3 contains 15 residues. The CDR3 nucleotides are TGTGCCAGCAGCCCGACAGGGGGATGGAGCACTGAAGCTTTCTTT. Its protein is CASSPTGGWSTEAFF.

This chain connects TRBV11-2 to TRBJ1-1; 8 bases match TRBD1. The CDR3 totals 19 residues. The germline CDR1 and CDR2 sequences are SGHAT and FQNNGV. The ends lost 1 base at V and 3 bases at J; junction bases unmatched: 16. CDR3 protein: CASSLGGTGAFQRDTEAFF. CDR3 bases: TGTGCCAGCAGCTTAGGGGGGACAGGAGCTTTCCAAAGGGACACTGAAGCTTTCTTT.

The chain couples TRBV19 to TRBJ2-7, with 7 bases aligning to TRBD1. From germline, CDR1 is LNHDA and CDR2 SQIVND (reference sequence). J gave up 2 bases and V 5 bases, and 3 bases lay outside the gene matches. The CDR3 contains 13 residues. CDR3 DNA: TGTGCCAGTAGTCCAGGGACAGCCTACGAGCAGTACTTC. This encodes CASSPGTAYEQYF.

The chain joins TRBV5-4 to TRBJ2-7; a weak D match, TRBD2 (5 bases). Germline V gene sequence: CDR1 SGHNT, CDR2 YYREEE (reference sequence). Trimming stripped 4 bases from V and 4 bases from J, with 12 bases between. This CDR3 is built from 13 residues. The CDR3 DNA sequence: TGTGCCAGCAGCCCCGGGGTGGGGTACGAGCAGTACTTC. Translated: CASSPGVGYEQYF. The full variable domain, with the rest looked up from reference TRBV5-4 and TRBJ2-7, is ETGVTQSPTHLIKTRGQQVTLRCSSQSGHNTVSWYQQALGQGPQFIFQYYREEENGRGNFPPRFSGLQFPNYSSELNVNALELDDSALYLCASSPGVGYEQYFGPGTRLTVT.

V is TRBV5-8 and J is TRBJ2-7; D remains ambiguous. The germline V gene has CDR1 SGHTS and CDR2 YDEGEE. Deletions cut 3 bases from V and 5 bases from J, with 27 bases between. The CDR3 runs 18 residues. The chain's CDR3 is CASSSPLEIAVVRNEQYF. In DNA, the CDR3 is TGTGCCAGCAGCTCGCCATTAGAGATTGCGGTTGTCCGGAACGAGCAGTACTTC. Filled out from reference TRBV5-8 and TRBJ2-7, the complete variable domain reads EAGVTQSPTHLIKTRGQQATLRCSPISGHTSVYWYQQALGLGLQFLLWYDEGEERNRGNFPPRFSGRQFPNYSSELNVNALELEDSALYLCASSSPLEIAVVRNEQYFGPGTRLTVT.

V usage is TRBV6-1 and J usage is TRBJ1-1, with D possibly being TRBD1 (5 bases). The CDR3 runs to 11 residues. Germline-derived CDR1 and CDR2 are MNHNS and SASEGT. The CDR3 here is CSLGQNTEAFF. As DNA, the CDR3 is TGTTCTCTTGGACAGAACACTGAAGCTTTCTTT.

V usage is TRBV6-4 and J usage is TRBJ1-6; 9 bases fit TRBD1. V trimming: 10 bases; J trimming: 8 bases; junction bases outside the gene matches: 9. The germline CDR1 and CDR2 sequences are MRHNA and SNTAGT. The CDR3 has 14 amino acids. The CDR3 reads CATRTGVWHSPLHF. In DNA form, the CDR3 reads TGTGCCACCAGGACAGGGGTTTGGCATTCACCCCTCCACTTT.

This sequence joins TRBV7-2 and TRBJ2-2; D is possibly TRBD1 (6 bases). The V gene's germline CDR1 is SGHTA and CDR2 FQGNSA. The CDR3 is 15 amino acids. The V end was cut by 5 bases, the J end by 5 bases, with 15 bases between. Here the CDR3 reads CASSLGQLRTGELFF. The CDR3 DNA follows: TGTGCCAGCAGCCTAGGACAGCTGAGGACCGGGGAGCTGTTTTTT.

The CDR3 sequence: CASSLGGTREYGYTF. The CDR3 bases are TGCGCCAGCAGCTTGGGGGGAACAAGGGAGTATGGCTACACCTTC. J is TRBJ1-2 and V is TRBV5-1, with D unclear. V was clipped by 0 bases and J by 5 bases, with 14 bases between them. The CDR3 length is 15 residues. Germline loops: CDR1 SGHRS, CDR2 YFSETQ.

The CDR3: CASSELGGEAPLNNEQFF. The CDR3 DNA sequence: TGTGCCAGCAGTGAGTTGGGCGGGGAGGCTCCATTGAACAATGAGCAGTTCTTC. The chain combines TRBV2 with TRBJ2-1; TRBD2 is a possible D gene (6 bases). V was pared by 3 bases and J by 5 bases, with 23 bases between. Germline V gives CDR1 SNHLY, CDR2 FYNNEI. The CDR3 is 18 residues long. The full variable domain, rest sourced from reference TRBV2 and TRBJ2-1, is EPEVTQTPSHQVTQMGQEVILRCVPISNHLYFYWYRQILGQKVEFLVSFYNNEISEKSEIFDDQFSVERPDGSNFTLKIRSTKLEDSAMYFCASSELGGEAPLNNEQFFGPGTRLTVL.

This clone has a handful of counts. The gene calls are TRBV6-5 and TRBJ2-5; 11 positions agree with TRBD2. Unmatched junction bases numbered 5, after V lost 4 bases and J lost 4 bases. CDR1 is MNHEY, CDR2 SVGAGI, per germline. The CDR3 consists of 15 residues. The CDR3 DNA follows: TGTGCCAGCAGTTCCGGGACTAGCGGAATAGAGACCCAGTACTTC. Translated: CASSSGTSGIETQYF.

The CDR3 protein is CASNTLERGASTDTQYF. CDR3 nucleotides: TGTGCCAGCAACACGTTAGAACGGGGGGCGAGCACAGATACGCAGTATTTT. The J gene is TRBJ2-3, the V gene TRBV7-2, with a tentative D call TRBD2 (7 bases). Trimming pared 7 bases from V and 0 bases from J, leaving 20 bases between. This CDR3 has 17 amino acids. Germline loops: CDR1 SGHTA, CDR2 FQGNSA.

The rearrangement joins TRBV4-1 to TRBJ1-3, with a weak D call TRBD1 (5 bases). V was pared by 1 base and J by 0 bases, with 16 bases between. Germline CDR1 MGHRA, CDR2 YSYEKL. The CDR3 covers 18 residues. CDR3 loop: CASSQALLRGDSGNTIYF. The DNA for the CDR3 is TGCGCCAGCAGCCAAGCCCTCTTAAGGGGTGACTCTGGAAACACCATATATTTT.

The chain joins TRBV19 to TRBJ1-2; 9 nucleotides match TRBD1. CDR3 length: 15 amino acids. The V gene end was trimmed by 5 bases and the J gene end by 8 bases; junction bases not matched to a gene: 12. CDR1 and CDR2 from the germline V gene are LNHDA and SQIVND (reference sequence). The CDR3 loop reads CASSPNRGPREGYTF. The CDR3 DNA follows: TGTGCCAGTAGTCCGAACAGGGGGCCTCGAGAAGGCTACACCTTC. Full variable domain (rest looked up from reference TRBV19 and TRBJ1-2): DGGITQSPKYLFRKEGQNVTLSCEQNLNHDAMYWYRQDPGQGLRLIYYSQIVNDFQKGDIAEGYSVSREKKESFPLTVTSAQKNPTAFYLCASSPNRGPREGYTFGSGTRLTVV.

The genes are TRBV15 and TRBJ1-1; D may be TRBD1 (6 bases). Germline CDR1 is LNHNV and CDR2 is YYDKDF (reference sequence). Trimming cost V 5 bases and J 0 bases, with 10 bases left between them. The CDR3 runs to 14 residues. The CDR3 DNA is TGTGCCACCAGCCCACGGACAGTGAACACTGAAGCTTTCTTT. Translation: CATSPRTVNTEAFF.

For this clone: One junction end disagrees with the germline gene, perhaps due to a read error. This sequence joins TRBV6-7 and TRBJ1-5; D not certain. TRBV6-7 is an ORF for which the function is uncertain. This CDR3 has 15 amino acids. CDR3 coding DNA: TGTGCCACCAGTTATGTCCTTCCGGGCAATCAGCCCCAGCATTTT. It specifies CATSYVLPGNQPQHF.

The rearrangement links TRBV27 to TRBJ2-1, with 11 bases fitting TRBD2. V trimming: 2 bases; J trimming: 9 bases; junction bases outside the gene matches: 9. CDR1 MNHEY and CDR2 SMNVEV come from the germline V gene (reference sequence). This CDR3 has 16 residues. The CDR3 here is CASSLISSGRRREQFF. The CDR3 coding sequence is TGTGCCAGCAGTTTAATATCTAGCGGGAGGAGACGTGAGCAGTTCTTC.

The chain combines TRBV7-9 with TRBJ2-1, with 8 bases lining up with TRBD2. The germline V gene encodes CDR1 SEHNR and CDR2 FQNEAQ (reference sequence). The CDR3 consists of 17 residues. V gave up 1 base and J gave up 4 bases; unmatched junction bases: 9. As DNA, the CDR3 is TGTGCCAGCAGCTTAGATGGGACTAGAACTCATTACAATGAGCAGTTCTTC. This translates into CASSLDGTRTHYNEQFF.

The chain has TRBV5-5 and TRBJ2-3; maybe TRBD2 (6 bases). Trimming removed 4 bases from V and 1 base from J, with 16 bases in between. Germline values: CDR1 SGHKS, CDR2 YYEKEE (reference sequence). The CDR3 runs 16 residues. CDR3 sequence: CASSREGGSGTDTQYF. CDR3 nucleotides: TGTGCCAGCAGCCGTGAGGGAGGCAGTGGCACAGATACGCAGTATTTT.

The chain is built from TRBV6-1 and TRBJ2-1; tentatively, D is TRBD2 (5 bases). The CDR3 is made up of 10 amino acids. V was pared by 10 bases and J by 9 bases, with 10 bases between. The V gene's germline CDR1 is MNHNS and CDR2 SASEGT. The CDR3 nucleotides are TGTGCCACCTACGGGATTGAGCAGTTCTTC. Translated, it gives CATYGIEQFF.

The chain is built from TRBV15 and TRBJ2-3, with TRBD2 matching 11 bases. The trim removed 4 bases at V and 6 bases at J, leaving 6 bases unmatched. This CDR3 has 15 amino acids. Germline V lookup: CDR1 LNHNV, CDR2 YYDKDF (reference sequence). The chain's CDR3 is CATSNRLAGSDTQYF. The CDR3 bases are TGTGCCACCAGCAACCGACTAGCGGGGTCGGATACGCAGTATTTT.

The chain carries TRBV11-2 and TRBJ2-7; 9 bases are shared with TRBD1. V gave up 5 bases and J gave up 2 bases; unmatched junction bases: 4. The germline V gene has CDR1 SGHAT and CDR2 FQNNGV. The CDR3 consists of 14 residues. CDR3 sequence: CASSHRDRAYEQYF. The CDR3 coding sequence is TGTGCCAGCAGCCACCGGGACAGGGCCTACGAGCAGTACTTC.

This clone occurred a few times. The chain carries TRBV2 and TRBJ1-1; D uncertain. The CDR3 runs 13 residues. V was pared by 8 bases and J by 5 bases, with 15 bases between. The germline gives CDR1 SNHLY, CDR2 FYNNEI. The CDR3 region is CASAGSTLTEAFF. In DNA form, the CDR3 reads TGTGCCAGCGCAGGAAGTACTTTAACTGAAGCTTTCTTT.

This chain links TRBV10-3 with TRBJ2-1; 9 positions agree with TRBD2. Germline CDR1 ENHRY, CDR2 SYGVKD. The junction had 2 bases not matched to a gene; V was cut back by 5 bases and J by 3 bases. This CDR3 has 14 amino acids. CDR3 loop: CAISLAGDYNEQFF. The CDR3, as DNA: TGTGCCATCAGTTTAGCGGGAGACTACAATGAGCAGTTCTTC.

The rearrangement links TRBV18 to TRBJ1-2, with 9 positions matching TRBD1. The CDR3 has 14 residues. J gave up 5 bases and V 3 bases, and 4 bases lay outside the gene matches. Germline V gene sequence: CDR1 KGHSH, CDR2 LQKENI. CDR3 region: CASSPIGQGYGYTF. The CDR3 region has the DNA TGTGCCAGCTCACCGATTGGACAGGGGTATGGCTACACCTTC.

V is TRBV5-1 and J is TRBJ1-2; 7 positions agree with TRBD1. Germline CDR1 and CDR2: SGHRS and YFSETQ. V gave up 2 bases and J gave up 7 bases; unmatched junction bases: 5. The CDR3 is made up of 13 amino acids. The CDR3 sequence is CASSLTGESGYTF. As DNA, the CDR3 is TGCGCCAGCAGCTTAACAGGGGAAAGTGGCTACACCTTC.

The V call is TRBV5-6, the J call TRBJ2-5; 12 bases match TRBD1. Germline trimming cut 4 bases from V and 7 bases from J; bases unmatched to any gene: 8. The CDR3 covers 15 residues. Per the germline V gene, CDR1 is SGHDT and CDR2 is YYEEEE. CDR3 region: CASSPGQGAGWTQYF. DNA of the CDR3: TGTGCCAGCAGCCCGGGACAGGGGGCAGGGTGGACCCAGTACTTC.

The rearrangement links TRBV28 to TRBJ1-1, with D uncertain. Trimming removed 5 bases at V and 3 bases at J, with 4 bases between. Looked up from germline, CDR1 is MDHEN and CDR2 is SYDVKM. This CDR3 has 11 amino acids. The CDR3 bases are TGTGCCAGCAGTGTCTACACTGAAGCTTTCTTT. Translation: CASSVYTEAFF.